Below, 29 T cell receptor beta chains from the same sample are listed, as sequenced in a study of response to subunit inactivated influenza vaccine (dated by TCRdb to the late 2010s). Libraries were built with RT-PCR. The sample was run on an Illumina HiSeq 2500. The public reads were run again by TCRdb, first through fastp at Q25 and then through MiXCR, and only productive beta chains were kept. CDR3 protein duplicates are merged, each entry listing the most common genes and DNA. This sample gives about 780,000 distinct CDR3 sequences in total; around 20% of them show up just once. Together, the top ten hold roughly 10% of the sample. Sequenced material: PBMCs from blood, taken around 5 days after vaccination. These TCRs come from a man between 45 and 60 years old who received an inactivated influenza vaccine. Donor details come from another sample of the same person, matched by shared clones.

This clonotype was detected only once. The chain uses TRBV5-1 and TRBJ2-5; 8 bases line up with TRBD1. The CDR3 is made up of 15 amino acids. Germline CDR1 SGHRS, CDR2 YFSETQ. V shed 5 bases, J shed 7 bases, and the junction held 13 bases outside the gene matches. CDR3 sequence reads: CASSADQGQVGTQYF. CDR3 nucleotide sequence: TGCGCCAGCAGTGCCGACCAGGGACAGGTCGGGACCCAGTACTTC.

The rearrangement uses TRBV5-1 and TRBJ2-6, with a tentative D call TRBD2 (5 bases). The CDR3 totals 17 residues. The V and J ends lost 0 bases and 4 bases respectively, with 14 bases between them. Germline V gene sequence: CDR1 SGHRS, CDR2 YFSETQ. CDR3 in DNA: TGCGCCAGCAGCTTGGATGGCCCTAGCCGGGGGGCCAACGTCCTGACTTTC. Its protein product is CASSLDGPSRGANVLTF.

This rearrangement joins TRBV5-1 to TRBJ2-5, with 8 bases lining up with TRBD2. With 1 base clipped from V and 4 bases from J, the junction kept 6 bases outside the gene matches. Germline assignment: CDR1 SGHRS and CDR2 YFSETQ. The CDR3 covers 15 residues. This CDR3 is CASSLRVGGGETQYF. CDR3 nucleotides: TGCGCCAGCAGCTTGCGGGTCGGGGGGGGAGAGACCCAGTACTTC.

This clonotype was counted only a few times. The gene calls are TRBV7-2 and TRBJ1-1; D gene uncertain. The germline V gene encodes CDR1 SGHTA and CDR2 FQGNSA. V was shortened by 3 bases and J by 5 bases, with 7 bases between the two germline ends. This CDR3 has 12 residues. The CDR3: CASSLTRTEAFF. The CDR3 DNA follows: TGTGCCAGCAGCTTGACGAGGACTGAAGCTTTCTTT.

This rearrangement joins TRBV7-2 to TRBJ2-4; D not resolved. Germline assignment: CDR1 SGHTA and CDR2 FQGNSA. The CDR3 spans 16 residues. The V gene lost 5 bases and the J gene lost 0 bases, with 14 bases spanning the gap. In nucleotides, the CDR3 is TGTGCCAGCAGCCCGCGACTGAACCTAGCCAAAAACATTCAGTACTTC. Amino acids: CASSPRLNLAKNIQYF.

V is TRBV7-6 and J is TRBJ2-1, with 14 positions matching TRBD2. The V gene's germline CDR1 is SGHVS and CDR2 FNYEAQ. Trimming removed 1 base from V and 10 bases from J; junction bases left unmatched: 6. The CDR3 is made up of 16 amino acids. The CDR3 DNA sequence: TGTGCCAGCAGCTTAGTCGGGACTAGCGGGGGTCCGGAGCAGTTCTTC. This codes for CASSLVGTSGGPEQFF.

The CDR3 sequence: CAISEGQGINTGELFF. The CDR3 DNA follows: TGTGCCATCAGTGAGGGACAGGGGATCAACACCGGGGAGCTGTTTTTT. The rearrangement links TRBV10-3 to TRBJ2-2; 9 bases align to TRBD1. With V trimmed by 2 bases and J by 2 bases, 3 bases remained unmatched. The CDR3 spans 16 residues. Germline lookup yields CDR1 ENHRY and CDR2 SYGVKD.

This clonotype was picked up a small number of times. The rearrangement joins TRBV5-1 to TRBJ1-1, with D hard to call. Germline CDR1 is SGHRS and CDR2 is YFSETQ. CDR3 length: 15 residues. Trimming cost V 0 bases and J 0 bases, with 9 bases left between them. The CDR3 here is CASSLDRPMNTEAFF. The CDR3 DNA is TGCGCCAGCAGCTTGGATCGCCCAATGAACACTGAAGCTTTCTTT.

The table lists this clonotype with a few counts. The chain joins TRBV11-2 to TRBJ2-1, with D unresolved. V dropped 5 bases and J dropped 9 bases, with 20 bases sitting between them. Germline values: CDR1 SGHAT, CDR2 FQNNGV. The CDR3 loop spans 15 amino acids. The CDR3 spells CASSPTVGNIGEQFF. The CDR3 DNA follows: TGTGCCAGCAGCCCTACTGTGGGGAACATAGGTGAGCAGTTCTTC.

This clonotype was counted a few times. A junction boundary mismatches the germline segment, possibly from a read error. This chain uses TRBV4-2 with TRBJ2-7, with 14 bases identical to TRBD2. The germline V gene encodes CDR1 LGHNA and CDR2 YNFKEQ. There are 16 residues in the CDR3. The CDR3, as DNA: TGTGCCAGCAGCCAAAACCTCCACGAGACTAGCGGGAGGGTGCACTTC. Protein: CASSQNLHETSGRVHF.

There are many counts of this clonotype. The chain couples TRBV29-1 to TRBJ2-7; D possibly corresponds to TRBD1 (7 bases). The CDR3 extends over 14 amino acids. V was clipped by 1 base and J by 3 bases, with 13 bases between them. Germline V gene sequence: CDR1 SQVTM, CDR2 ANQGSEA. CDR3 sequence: CSVEGQGGIYEQYF. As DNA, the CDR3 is TGCAGCGTTGAAGGACAGGGAGGAATCTACGAGCAGTACTTC.

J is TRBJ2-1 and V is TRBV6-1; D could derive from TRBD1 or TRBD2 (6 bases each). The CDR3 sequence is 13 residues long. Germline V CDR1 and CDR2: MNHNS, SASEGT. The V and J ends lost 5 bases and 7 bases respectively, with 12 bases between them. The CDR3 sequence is CASSIKGGNEQFF. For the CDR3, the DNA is TGTGCCAGCAGTATCAAAGGGGGGAATGAGCAGTTCTTC.

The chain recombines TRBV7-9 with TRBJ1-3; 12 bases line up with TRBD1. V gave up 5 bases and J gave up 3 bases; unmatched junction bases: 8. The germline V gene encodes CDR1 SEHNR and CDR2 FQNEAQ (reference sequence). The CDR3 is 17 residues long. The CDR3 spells CASSPGTGGIFGNTIYF. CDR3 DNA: TGTGCCAGCAGCCCCGGGACAGGGGGCATTTTTGGAAACACCATATATTTT. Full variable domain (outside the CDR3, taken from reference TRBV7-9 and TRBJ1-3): DTGVSQNPRHKITKRGQNVTFRCDPISEHNRLYWYRQTLGQGPEFLTYFQNEAQLEKSRLLSDRFSAERPKGSFSTLEIQRTEQGDSAMYLCASSPGTGGIFGNTIYFGEGSWLTVV.

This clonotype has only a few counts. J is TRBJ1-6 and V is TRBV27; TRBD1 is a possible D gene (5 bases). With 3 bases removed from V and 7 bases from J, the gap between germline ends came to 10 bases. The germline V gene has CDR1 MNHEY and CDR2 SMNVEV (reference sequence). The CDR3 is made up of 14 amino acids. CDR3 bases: TGTGCCAGCAGTTTCCCAGGGCCCAATTCACCCCTCCACTTT. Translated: CASSFPGPNSPLHF.

The CDR3 coding sequence is TGTGCCAGCAGCTTGACCAGCGGGAGTGATACGCAGTATTTT. Protein sequence: CASSLTSGSDTQYF. The V and J genes are TRBV7-9 and TRBJ2-3, with 8 bases identical to TRBD2. The length of the CDR3 is 14 residues. V dropped 3 bases and J dropped 6; count of bases not matched to a gene: 5. Germline assignment: CDR1 SEHNR and CDR2 FQNEAQ (reference sequence).

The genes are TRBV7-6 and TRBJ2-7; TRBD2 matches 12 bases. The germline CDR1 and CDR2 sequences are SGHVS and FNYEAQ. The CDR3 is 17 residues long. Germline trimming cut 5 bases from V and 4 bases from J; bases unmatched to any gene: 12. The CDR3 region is CASSQDLTSGSPYEQYF. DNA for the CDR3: TGTGCCAGCAGCCAAGACCTGACTAGCGGGAGCCCGTACGAGCAGTACTTC.

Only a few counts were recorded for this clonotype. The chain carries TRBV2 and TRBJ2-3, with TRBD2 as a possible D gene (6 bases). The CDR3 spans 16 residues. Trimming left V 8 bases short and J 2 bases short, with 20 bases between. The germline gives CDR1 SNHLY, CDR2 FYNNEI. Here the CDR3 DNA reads TGTGCCAGCTCCACCCTATGGAGGGTCGCCACAGATACGCAGTATTTT. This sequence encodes CASSTLWRVATDTQYF.

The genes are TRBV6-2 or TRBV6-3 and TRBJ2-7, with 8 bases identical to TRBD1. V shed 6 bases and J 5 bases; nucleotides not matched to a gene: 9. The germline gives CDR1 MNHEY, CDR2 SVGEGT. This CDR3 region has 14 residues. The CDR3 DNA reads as TGTGCCAGCAGACAGACCGGGACAGGTGACGAGCAGTACTTC. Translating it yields CASRQTGTGDEQYF.

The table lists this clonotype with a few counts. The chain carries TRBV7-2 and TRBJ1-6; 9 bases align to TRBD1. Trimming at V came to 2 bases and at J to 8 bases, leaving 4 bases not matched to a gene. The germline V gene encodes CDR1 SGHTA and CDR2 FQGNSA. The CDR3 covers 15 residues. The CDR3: CASSLRGQGYSPLHF. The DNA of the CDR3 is TGTGCCAGCAGCTTAAGGGGACAGGGATATTCACCCCTCCACTTT.

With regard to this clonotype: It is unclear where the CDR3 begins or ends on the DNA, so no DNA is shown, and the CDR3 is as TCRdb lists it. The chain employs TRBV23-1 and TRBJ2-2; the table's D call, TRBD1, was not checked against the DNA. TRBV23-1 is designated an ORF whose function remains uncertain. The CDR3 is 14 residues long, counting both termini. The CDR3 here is CASNGGFIPGSCFF.

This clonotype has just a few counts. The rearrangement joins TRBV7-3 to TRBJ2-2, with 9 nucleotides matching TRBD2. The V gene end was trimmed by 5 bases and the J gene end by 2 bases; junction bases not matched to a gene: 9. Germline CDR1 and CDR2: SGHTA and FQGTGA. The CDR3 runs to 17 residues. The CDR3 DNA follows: TGTGCCAGCAGCCCGAGACTCGGGACTAGCAACACCGGGGAGCTGTTTTTT. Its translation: CASSPRLGTSNTGELFF.

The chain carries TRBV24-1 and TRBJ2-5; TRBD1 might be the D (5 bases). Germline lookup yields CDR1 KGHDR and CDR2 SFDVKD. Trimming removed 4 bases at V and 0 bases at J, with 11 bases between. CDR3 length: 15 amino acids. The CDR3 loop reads CATSESTAHQETQYF. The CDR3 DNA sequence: TGTGCCACCAGTGAGTCGACAGCCCACCAAGAGACCCAGTACTTC.

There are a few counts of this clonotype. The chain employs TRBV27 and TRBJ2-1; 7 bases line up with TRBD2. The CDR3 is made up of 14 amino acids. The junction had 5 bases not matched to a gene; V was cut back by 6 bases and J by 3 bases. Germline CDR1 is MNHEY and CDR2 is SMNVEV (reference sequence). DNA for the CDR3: TGTGCCAGCAGCCTAGCGGCGGGCTACAATGAGCAGTTCTTC. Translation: CASSLAAGYNEQFF.

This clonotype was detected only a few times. The CDR3 DNA is TGCAGTGCCATACAGGGGGCGAGGTTATCCTACGAGCAGTACTTC. Its translation is CSAIQGARLSYEQYF. V gene TRBV20-1 combines with J gene TRBJ2-7; TRBD1 agrees at 9 bases. This CDR3 has 15 amino acids. The V and J ends lost 6 bases and 1 base, in that order; junction bases with no gene match: 10. Per the germline V gene, CDR1 is DFQATT and CDR2 is SNEGSKA (reference sequence).

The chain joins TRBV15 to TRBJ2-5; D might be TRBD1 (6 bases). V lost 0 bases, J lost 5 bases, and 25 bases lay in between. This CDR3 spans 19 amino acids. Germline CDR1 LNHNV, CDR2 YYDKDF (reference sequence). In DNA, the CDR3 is TGTGCCACCAGCAGAGATAGCCTTCTCGGGACAAGAAAGTTGGAGACCCAGTACTTC. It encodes CATSRDSLLGTRKLETQYF.

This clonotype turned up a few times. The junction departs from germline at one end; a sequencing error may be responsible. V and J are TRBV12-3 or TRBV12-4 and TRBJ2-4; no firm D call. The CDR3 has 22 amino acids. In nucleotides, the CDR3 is TGTGCCAGCAGTTTACATTCACGGATCCTCCGGCCAAAAGAGCCAGCCGAAAACATTCAGTACTTC. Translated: CASSLHSRILRPKEPAENIQYF.

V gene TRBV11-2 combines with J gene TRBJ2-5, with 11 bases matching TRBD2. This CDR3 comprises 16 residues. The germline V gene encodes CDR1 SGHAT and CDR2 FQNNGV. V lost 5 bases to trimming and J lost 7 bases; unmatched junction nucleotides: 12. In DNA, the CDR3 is TGTGCCAGCAGCGTGATAGCGGGAGGGCCTCTTGGGACCCAGTACTTC. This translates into CASSVIAGGPLGTQYF.

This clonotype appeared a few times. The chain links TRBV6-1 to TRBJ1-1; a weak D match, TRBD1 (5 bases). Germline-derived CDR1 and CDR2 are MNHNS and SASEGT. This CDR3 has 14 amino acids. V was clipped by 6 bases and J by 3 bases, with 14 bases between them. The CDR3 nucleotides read TGTGCCAGCAGAGGGACGCCCGTCGACACTGAAGCTTTCTTT. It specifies CASRGTPVDTEAFF.

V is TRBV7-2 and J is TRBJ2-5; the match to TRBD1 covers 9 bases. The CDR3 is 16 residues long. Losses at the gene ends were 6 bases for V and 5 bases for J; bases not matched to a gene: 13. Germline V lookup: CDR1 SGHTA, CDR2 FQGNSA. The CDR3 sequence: CASRGGGTGFMETQYF. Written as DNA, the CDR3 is TGTGCCAGCAGAGGGGGTGGGACAGGGTTCATGGAGACCCAGTACTTC.